This T cell receptor beta chain was profiled in a study of blood T cell repertoires in COVID-19. Across the whole study: The samples span acute and convalescent COVID-19 from the United States, Italy and Spain. In each case, the material was cDNA or gDNA derived from T cells, B-cell-depleted T cells, or PBMCs.

After removal of 4 bases from V and 5 bases from J, the junction contained 8 bases not matched to a gene. Per germline, CDR1 SGHRS and CDR2 YFSETQ. CDR3 length: 15 amino acids. Authors' processing steps: Estimation of nucleated cell counts relied on the amplification of reference gene primers. The table came from immunoSEQ multiplex PCR; TCRdb's copy has only in-frame clones and leaves some out. The V and J calls and clone size are taken from that table; D and trimming were inferred from the DNA. Of over 200,000 clones in the sample, roughly 89% were seen once. The clonotype originates from a man aged 55 to 70 who had recovered from COVID-19. The chain has TRBV5-1 and TRBJ1-4; 7 bases line up with TRBD1. The source material was peripheral blood. CDR3 in DNA: TGCGCCAGCAGCACGGGGACAGATTGGAATGAAAAACTGTTTTTT. This sequence encodes CASSTGTDWNEKLFF.